This T cell receptor beta chain was sequenced in a study of blood T cell repertoires in COVID-19. Across the whole study: From the United States, Italy and Spain came samples of acute and convalescent COVID-19. Nucleic acid was either cDNA or gDNA, and it came from T cells, B-cell-depleted T cells, or PBMCs.

Study processing details: Estimation of nucleated cell counts relied on the amplification of reference gene primers. TCRdb's copy holds only in-frame clones and misses some; the assay was immunoSEQ multiplex PCR. V and J calls and clone size are those listed in that table; D and trimming were worked out from the DNA. The sample lists about 200,000 clones; 86% were seen once. Trimming left V 9 bases short and J 4 bases short, with 13 bases between. Germline V CDR1 and CDR2: LNHDA, SQIVND (reference sequence). The CDR3 contains 13 residues. The V gene is TRBV19, the J gene TRBJ1-5; possibly TRBD1 for D (6 bases). Sequenced: peripheral blood. The receptor's source is an older woman with acute or convalescent COVID-19. CDR3 DNA sequence: TGTGCCAGCCAATTGGGGGCGAATCAGCCCCAGCATTTT. Protein product: CASQLGANQPQHF.